These T cell receptor beta chains were read from a single sample in a study of blood T cell repertoires in COVID-19. Some clones are missing from TCRdb's copy, which holds only in-frame ones; the method was immunoSEQ multiplex PCR. The repertoire includes some 64,000 clones, about 77% of them detected once, and less than 25% sits in the top ten. Sequenced sample: peripheral blood. The origin of the receptors is a man older than 75 with active or convalescent COVID-19. CDR3s leave out the opening cysteine and the closing phenylalanine or tryptophan.

V gene	J gene	CDR3 protein
TRBV18	TRBJ2-5	ASSPPGGETQY
TRBV2	TRBJ1-2	ASRAGTGFGYT
TRBV27	TRBJ2-3	ASSPGGRTDTQY
TRBV6-2/TRBV6-3	TRBJ1-6	ASSRERPSRDSPLH
TRBV6-2/TRBV6-3	TRBJ2-4	ASSYSRVSGAEGAKNIQY
TRBV7-2	TRBJ2-7	ASSLHPGQAYEQY
TRBV29-1	TRBJ1-1	SAWTGMNTEAF
TRBV14	TRBJ2-7	ASSQPGGEQY
TRBV7-8	TRBJ1-1	ASSDIFFGQGLNTEAF
TRBV30	TRBJ1-4	AWSRGRREKLF
TRBV19	TRBJ2-3	ASAPGGNTQY
TRBV2	TRBJ1-1	ASSGDRGRTEAF
TRBV18	TRBJ1-5	ASSGSTNQPQH
TRBV11-2	TRBJ2-5	ASSFTSGSVETQY
TRBV7-9	TRBJ2-2	ASSSQGNTGELF
TRBV5-6	TRBJ2-3	ASSGGLAGVDTQY
TRBV29-1	TRBJ1-6	SVGTGDNSPLH
TRBV6-6	TRBJ2-3	ASSYSEGDTQY
TRBV2	TRBJ2-2	ASVRSGGNTGELF
TRBV4-1	TRBJ1-5	ASSDAGGNQPQH
TRBV5-6	TRBJ1-2	ASSLSSAGIRGVT
TRBV7-8	TRBJ1-6	ASSLASQGGDSPLH
TRBV7-9	TRBJ1-4	ASSFQGLIEKLF
TRBV19	TRBJ2-3	ASSILTRTSTDTQY
TRBV6-2/TRBV6-3	TRBJ2-7	ASSYLAEGANEQY
TRBV7-9	TRBJ1-5	ASSPTGLGQPQH